This T cell receptor (beta chain) is drawn from a study of identical twins. Whole-study results and caveats: Twin-shared out-of-frame alpha sequences showed excess low generation probability.

The CDR3 runs to 15 residues. CDR1 is LGHNT and CDR2 is FRNRAP in the germline V gene. V was pared by 1 base and J by 7 bases, with 16 bases between. Concerning this clonotype itself: Its antigen is as yet unknown.

Each CDR3 protein gets one entry after TCRdb re-called the 5' RACE reads with MiXCR. There are hundreds of thousands of distinct CDR3 sequences in the sample; 21% occur only once, and 4.3% lies in the top ten. These data also formed part of another study, on T cells expressing NK-cell markers. That paper notes: In several experiments, an anti-gamma-delta TCR antibody restricted sorting to alpha-beta TCR T cells. Specificity for HCMV among expanded NKG2C+ T cell clones was not established.

J is TRBJ1-1 and V is TRBV12-5; D is perhaps TRBD1 (6 bases). The sequence was collected from a woman aged 18 to 35 in good health. The sample was PBMCs. CDR3 sequence reads: CASGLGLRGMVEAFF. The CDR3 bases are TGTGCTAGTGGTTTGGGGTTGAGGGGGATGGTTGAAGCTTTCTTT.